This entry lists 17 T cell receptor beta chains sequenced from one sample in a study of blood T cell repertoires in COVID-19. TCRdb's copy holds only in-frame clones and misses some; the assay was immunoSEQ multiplex PCR. The data contain tens of thousands of clones, roughly 76% of them singletons. The material sequenced was peripheral blood. These receptors originate from a woman older than 75 with active or convalescent COVID-19.

This clone came up a few times. The V call is TRBV10-1, the J call TRBJ1-4; 8 bases align to TRBD1. Germline CDR1 and CDR2: WNHNN and SYGVQD (reference sequence). The CDR3 consists of 17 residues. J lost 6 bases, V lost 5 bases, and 14 bases had no gene match. The CDR3 nucleotides read TGCGCCAGCAGTATGGACAGGGTAAGTTTTGCGGATGAAAAACTGTTTTTT. Its protein product is CASSMDRVSFADEKLFF.

The rearrangement joins TRBV3-1 (or the pseudogene TRBV3-2) to TRBJ1-4; 9 nucleotides align to TRBD1. The CDR3 extends over 14 amino acids. Losses at the gene ends were 7 bases for V and 10 bases for J; bases not matched to a gene: 10. The germline gives CDR1 LGHDT, CDR2 YNNKEL (reference sequence). The CDR3 DNA follows: TGTGCCAGCACCCCGGGGACAGGGCTCGTAAAACTGTTTTTT. Translation: CASTPGTGLVKLFF.

This clone was seen a few times. The J gene is TRBJ2-3, the V gene TRBV5-6; D ambiguous. The germline V and J ends were trimmed by 4 bases and 4 bases, with 4 bases remaining between them. The CDR3 has 11 amino acids. Germline CDR1 and CDR2: SGHDT and YYEEEE. This chain's CDR3 is CASSRADTQYF. CDR3 sequence (DNA): TGTGCCAGCAGCCGGGCAGATACGCAGTATTTT.

The chain has TRBV13 and TRBJ2-1, with TRBD2 matching over 10 bases. This CDR3 comprises 16 residues. The J segment lost 10 bases and the V segment lost 4 bases, leaving 13 bases of the junction unmatched. Germline CDR1 is PRHDT and CDR2 is FYEKMQ (reference sequence). In nucleotides, the CDR3 is TGTGCCAGCAGCTACCCTTGGCTAGCGGGAGTGGCCGAGCAGTTCTTC. Protein: CASSYPWLAGVAEQFF.

This sequence joins TRBV2 and TRBJ1-1; D may be TRBD1 (5 bases). Trimming took 2 bases from V and 4 from J, leaving 11 bases between them. Germline V gives CDR1 SNHLY, CDR2 FYNNEI. The CDR3 covers 14 residues. The CDR3 bases are TGTGCCAGCAGTGAAAGGGGAAGAGGCACTGAAGCTTTCTTT. This translates into CASSERGRGTEAFF.

The chain couples TRBV6-1 to TRBJ1-1; possibly TRBD1 for D (6 bases). This CDR3 has 16 amino acids. Trimming took 3 bases from V and 2 from J, leaving 16 bases between them. Germline V gene data show CDR1 as MNHNS and CDR2 as SASEGT. As DNA, the CDR3 is TGTGCCAGCAGTGACAAACACTGGACAGTTAACACTGAAGCTTTCTTT. Its translation: CASSDKHWTVNTEAFF.

This chain uses TRBV10-3 with TRBJ2-5; unclear D gene. Germline CDR1 ENHRY, CDR2 SYGVKD. The CDR3 spans 14 residues. V shed 2 bases and J shed 4 bases, with 11 bases lying between them. The chain's CDR3 is CAISELGRGETQYF. As DNA, the CDR3 is TGTGCCATCAGTGAGCTAGGTCGAGGAGAGACCCAGTACTTC.

This clone was observed a few times. The chain combines TRBV28 with TRBJ1-5; TRBD1 is a possible D gene (5 bases). V lost 6 bases and J 0 bases, leaving 12 bases between the germline ends. This CDR3 is 15 amino acids long. Germline V lookup: CDR1 MDHEN, CDR2 SYDVKM. CDR3 sequence (DNA): TGTGCCAGCAGCCTCCTGACAGATAGCAATCAGCCCCAGCATTTT. This codes for CASSLLTDSNQPQHF.

V and J are TRBV6-2 or TRBV6-3 and TRBJ1-5, with TRBD1 matching over 7 bases. The CDR3 has 16 amino acids. V trimming: 0 bases; J trimming: 6 bases; junction bases outside the gene matches: 8. Per the germline V gene, CDR1 is MNHEY and CDR2 is SVGEGT. CDR3 residues: CASSYSLTGTGQPQHF. CDR3 nucleotide sequence: TGTGCCAGCAGTTACTCGCTGACAGGGACCGGTCAGCCCCAGCATTTT.

The chain links TRBV6-5 to TRBJ1-6; D perhaps matches TRBD1 (5 bases). The CDR3 is 14 amino acids. Germline V gives CDR1 MNHEY, CDR2 SVGAGI. V gave up 4 bases and J gave up 7 bases, with 11 bases separating them. CDR3 bases: TGTGCCAGCAGTTTGGGGCCGGGCAATTCACCCCTCCACTTT. Protein product: CASSLGPGNSPLHF.

The genes are TRBV7-9 and TRBJ1-4, with D possibly being TRBD1 (6 bases). This CDR3 contains 12 residues. Trimming removed 8 bases from V and 6 bases from J, with 10 bases in between. The V gene's germline CDR1 is SEHNR and CDR2 FQNEAQ (reference sequence). Here the CDR3 reads CASRWGHEKLFF. The CDR3, as DNA: TGTGCCAGCCGTTGGGGGCATGAAAAACTGTTTTTT. The variable domain in full, completed from reference TRBV7-9 and TRBJ1-4, reads DTGVSQNPRHKITKRGQNVTFRCDPISEHNRLYWYRQTLGQGPEFLTYFQNEAQLEKSRLLSDRFSAERPKGSFSTLEIQRTEQGDSAMYLCASRWGHEKLFFGSGTQLSVL.

The V and J genes are TRBV25-1 and TRBJ1-1; weak D call: TRBD1 (5 bases). CDR1 and CDR2 (germline): MGHDK, SYGVNS. The CDR3 length is 14 residues. V was cut by 5 bases and J by 3 bases, with 13 bases left in between. The CDR3 loop is CASSPAWGDTEAFF. CDR3 nucleotide sequence: TGTGCCAGCAGTCCGGCGTGGGGGGACACTGAAGCTTTCTTT.

The rearrangement links TRBV28 to TRBJ1-5, with TRBD1 identical over 11 bases. The CDR3 contains 14 residues. Germline V lookup: CDR1 MDHEN, CDR2 SYDVKM. The trim removed 7 bases at V and 7 bases at J, leaving 6 bases unmatched. This CDR3 is CASNSGQGGQPQHF. The CDR3 bases are TGTGCCAGCAACTCGGGACAGGGGGGCCAGCCCCAGCATTTT.

CDR3 region: CASSSTSGSADTQYF. CDR3 nucleotide sequence: TGTGCCAGCAGTTCGACTAGCGGGAGCGCAGATACGCAGTATTTT. This chain joins TRBV27 and TRBJ2-3, with TRBD2 identical over 12 bases. There are 15 residues in the CDR3. V dropped 4 bases and J dropped 4; count of bases not matched to a gene: 3. Germline loops: CDR1 MNHEY, CDR2 SMNVEV (reference sequence).

The genes are TRBV5-6 and TRBJ2-7; TRBD2 might be the D (7 bases). The V end was cut by 2 bases, the J end by 7 bases, with 13 bases between. Looked up from germline, CDR1 is SGHDT and CDR2 is YYEEEE. This CDR3 has 13 amino acids. CDR3 residues: CASSFAGAGEQYF. DNA of the CDR3: TGTGCCAGCAGCTTTGCGGGGGCGGGGGAGCAGTACTTC.

The chain has TRBV7-2 and TRBJ2-7; 8 bases are a match to TRBD2. In germline, CDR1 is SGHTA, CDR2 FQGNSA. V was clipped by 7 bases and J by 7 bases; unmatched bases: 12. CDR3 length equals 14 residues. CDR3 nucleotides: TGTGCCAGCACGCTAGCGGGCCCGACGGGGGAGCAGTACTTC. Encoded protein: CASTLAGPTGEQYF.

This chain connects TRBV12-3 or TRBV12-4 to TRBJ2-1, with D maybe TRBD1 (6 bases). The CDR3 totals 13 residues. V lost 7 bases and J 9 bases, leaving 16 bases between the germline ends. CDR3 sequence reads: CASTIQGSGEQFF. For the CDR3, the DNA is TGTGCCAGCACGATACAGGGATCGGGTGAGCAGTTCTTC.